A single T cell receptor beta chain is shown here with its context. The antigen remains unidentified. The CDR3 extends over 15 amino acids. Germline V CDR1 and CDR2: PRHDT, FYEKMQ (reference sequence). The V gene end was trimmed by 2 bases and the J gene end by 8 bases; junction bases not matched to a gene: 7. Generated by immunoSEQ multiplex PCR, the TCRdb table keeps only in-frame clones and is missing some. The sample contains approximately 110,000 clones, 89% of which appear only once. The data belong to a study of T cell responses to AZD1222 COVID-19 vaccine. Study findings and constraints: Vaccine-associated CD4 TCRs spanned spike, dominant at 160-218 and 743-854. Donors skewed white British and female; clonal diversity was possibly underestimated. Among AZD1222 vaccinees, only 5 to 7 were seropositive at baseline. Repertoire sampling happened only post peak T cell response.

The material was peripheral blood, obtained 28 days after the second AZD1222 dose. This chain joins TRBV13 and TRBJ2-1; TRBD2 aligns across 9 bases. The receptor was derived from an adult who received the AZD1222 COVID-19 vaccine. The CDR3: CASSLNLAGTHEQFF. In DNA, the CDR3 is TGTGCCAGCAGCTTAAACCTAGCGGGAACGCATGAGCAGTTCTTC.